The entry that follows covers one T cell receptor (beta chain) sequence. Trimming removed 5 bases at V and 5 bases at J, with 13 bases between. Germline lookup yields CDR1 SGHRS and CDR2 YFSETQ. The CDR3 totals 13 residues. Next came a second PCR, run for about 7 to 11 cycles, which used a sample-barcoded 5' primer along with a J-beta primer mix. Via MiXCR, TCRdb re-called the 5' RACE reads, giving one row per CDR3 protein. The sample has about 730,000 distinct CDR3 sequences, 40% to 45% seen once; the top ten hold roughly 20%. The sample belongs to a study of blood T cells in healthy people across ages.

Input material: blood. This chain connects TRBV5-1 to TRBJ1-1; the D gene is possibly TRBD1 (6 bases). The source is a woman in her sixties or seventies in good health. The CDR3 region has the DNA TGCGCCAGCAGTCGTAAGACAGGAACTGAAGCTTTCTTT. Protein: CASSRKTGTEAFF.